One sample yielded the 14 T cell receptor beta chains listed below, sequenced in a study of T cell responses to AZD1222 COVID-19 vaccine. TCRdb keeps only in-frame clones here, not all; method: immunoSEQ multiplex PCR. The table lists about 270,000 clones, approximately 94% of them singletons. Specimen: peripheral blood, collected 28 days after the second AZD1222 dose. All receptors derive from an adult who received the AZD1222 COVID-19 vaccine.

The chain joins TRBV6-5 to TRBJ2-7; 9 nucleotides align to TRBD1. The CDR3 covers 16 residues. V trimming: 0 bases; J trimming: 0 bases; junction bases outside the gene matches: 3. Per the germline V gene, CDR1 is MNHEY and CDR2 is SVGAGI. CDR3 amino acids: CASSYSGTGPSYEQYF. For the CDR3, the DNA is TGTGCCAGCAGTTACTCTGGGACAGGGCCCTCCTACGAGCAGTACTTC.

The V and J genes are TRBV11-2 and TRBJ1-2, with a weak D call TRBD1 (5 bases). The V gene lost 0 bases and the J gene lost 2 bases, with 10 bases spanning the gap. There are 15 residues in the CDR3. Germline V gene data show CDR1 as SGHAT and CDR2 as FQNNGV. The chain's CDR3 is CASSLDGRVNYGYTF. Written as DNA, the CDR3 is TGTGCCAGCAGCTTAGATGGCAGGGTAAACTATGGCTACACCTTC. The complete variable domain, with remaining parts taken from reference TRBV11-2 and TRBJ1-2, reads EAGVAQSPRYKIIEKRQSVAFWCNPISGHATLYWYQQILGQGPKLLIQFQNNGVVDDSQLPKDRFSAERLKGVDSTLKIQPAKLEDSAVYLCASSLDGRVNYGYTFGSGTRLTVV.

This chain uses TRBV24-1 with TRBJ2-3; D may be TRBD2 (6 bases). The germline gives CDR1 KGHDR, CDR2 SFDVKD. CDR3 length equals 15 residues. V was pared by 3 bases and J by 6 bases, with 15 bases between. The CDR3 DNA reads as TGTGCCACCAGTGATAGCGGGCCCGGAAGGGATACGCAGTATTTT. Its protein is CATSDSGPGRDTQYF.

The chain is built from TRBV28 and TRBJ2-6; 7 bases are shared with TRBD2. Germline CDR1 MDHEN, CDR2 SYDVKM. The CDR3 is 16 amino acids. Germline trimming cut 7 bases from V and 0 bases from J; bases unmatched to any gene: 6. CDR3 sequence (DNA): TGTGCCAGCACCTGGGGGGGGAACTCTGGGGCCAACGTCCTGACTTTC. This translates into CASTWGGNSGANVLTF.

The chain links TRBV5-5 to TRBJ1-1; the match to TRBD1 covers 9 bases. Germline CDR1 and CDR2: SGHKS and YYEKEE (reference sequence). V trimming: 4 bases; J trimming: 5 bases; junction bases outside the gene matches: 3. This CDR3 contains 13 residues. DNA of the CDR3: TGTGCCAGCAGCAAGGACAGGGGAACTGAAGCTTTCTTT. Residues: CASSKDRGTEAFF. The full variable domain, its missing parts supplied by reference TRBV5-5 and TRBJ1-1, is DAGVTQSPTHLIKTRGQQVTLRCSPISGHKSVSWYQQVLGQGPQFIFQYYEKEERGRGNFPDRFSARQFPNYSSELNVNALLLGDSALYLCASSKDRGTEAFFGQGTRLTVV.

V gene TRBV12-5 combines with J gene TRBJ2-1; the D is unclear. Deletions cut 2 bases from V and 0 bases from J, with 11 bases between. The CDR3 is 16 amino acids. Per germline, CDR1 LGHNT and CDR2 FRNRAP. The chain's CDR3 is CASGLSGARSYNEQFF. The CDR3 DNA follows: TGTGCTAGTGGTTTGTCGGGCGCTCGCTCCTACAATGAGCAGTTCTTC.

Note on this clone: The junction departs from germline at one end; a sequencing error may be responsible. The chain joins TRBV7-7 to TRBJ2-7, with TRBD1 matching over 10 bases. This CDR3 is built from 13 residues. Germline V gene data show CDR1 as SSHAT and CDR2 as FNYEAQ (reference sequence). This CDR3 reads CASSMDRGNEQYF. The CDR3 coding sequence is TGTGCTAGCAGCATGGACAGGGGGAACGAGCAGTACTTC. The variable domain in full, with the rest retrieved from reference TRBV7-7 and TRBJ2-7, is GAGVSQSPRYKVTKRGQDVTLRCDPISSHATLYWYQQALGQGPEFLTYFNYEAQPDKSGLPSDRFSAERPEGSISTLTIQRTEQRDSAMYRCASSMDRGNEQYFGPGTRLTVT.

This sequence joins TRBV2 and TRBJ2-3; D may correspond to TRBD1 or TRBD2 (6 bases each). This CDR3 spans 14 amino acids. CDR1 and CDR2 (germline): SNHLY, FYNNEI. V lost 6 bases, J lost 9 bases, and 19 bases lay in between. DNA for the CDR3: TGTGCCAGCAGCCCTAGGGGGGTCGAGGACACGCAGTATTTT. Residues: CASSPRGVEDTQYF. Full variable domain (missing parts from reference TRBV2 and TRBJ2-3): EPEVTQTPSHQVTQMGQEVILRCVPISNHLYFYWYRQILGQKVEFLVSFYNNEISEKSEIFDDQFSVERPDGSNFTLKIRSTKLEDSAMYFCASSPRGVEDTQYFGPGTRLTVL.

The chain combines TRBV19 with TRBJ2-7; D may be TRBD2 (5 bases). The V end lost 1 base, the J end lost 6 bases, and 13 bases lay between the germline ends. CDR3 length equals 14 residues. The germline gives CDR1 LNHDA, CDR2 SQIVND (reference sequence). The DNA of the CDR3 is TGTGCCAGTAGTATAGCTCGGCCGGGAACCGAGCAGTACTTC. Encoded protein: CASSIARPGTEQYF.

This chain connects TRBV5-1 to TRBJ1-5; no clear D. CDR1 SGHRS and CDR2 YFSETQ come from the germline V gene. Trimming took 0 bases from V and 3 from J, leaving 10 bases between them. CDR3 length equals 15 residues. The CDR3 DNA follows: TGCGCCAGCAGCTTGGGCGTGGGTGACAATCAGCCCCAGCATTTT. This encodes CASSLGVGDNQPQHF. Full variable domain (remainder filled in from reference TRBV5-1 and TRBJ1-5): KAGVTQTPRYLIKTRGQQVTLSCSPISGHRSVSWYQQTPGQGLQFLFEYFSETQRNKGNFPGRFSGRQFSNSRSEMNVSTLELGDSALYLCASSLGVGDNQPQHFGDGTRLSIL.

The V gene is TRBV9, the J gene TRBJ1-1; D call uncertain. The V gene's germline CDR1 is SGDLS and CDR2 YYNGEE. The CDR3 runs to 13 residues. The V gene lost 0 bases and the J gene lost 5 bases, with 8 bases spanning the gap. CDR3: CASSVGGQTEAFF. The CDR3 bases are TGTGCCAGCAGCGTAGGGGGTCAGACTGAAGCTTTCTTT.

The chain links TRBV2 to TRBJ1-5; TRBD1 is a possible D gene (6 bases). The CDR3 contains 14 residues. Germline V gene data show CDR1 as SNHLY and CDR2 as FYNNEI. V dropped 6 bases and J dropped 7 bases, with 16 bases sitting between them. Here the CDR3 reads CASSDLGARQPQHF. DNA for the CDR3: TGTGCCAGCAGCGACTTGGGGGCCCGACAGCCCCAGCATTTT.

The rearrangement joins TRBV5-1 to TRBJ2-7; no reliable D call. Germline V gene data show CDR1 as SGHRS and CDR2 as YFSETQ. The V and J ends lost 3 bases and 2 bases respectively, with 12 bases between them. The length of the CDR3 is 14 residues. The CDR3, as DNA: TGCGCCAGCAGCTGGACGGGTGCCGCCTACGAGCAGTACTTC. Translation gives CASSWTGAAYEQYF.

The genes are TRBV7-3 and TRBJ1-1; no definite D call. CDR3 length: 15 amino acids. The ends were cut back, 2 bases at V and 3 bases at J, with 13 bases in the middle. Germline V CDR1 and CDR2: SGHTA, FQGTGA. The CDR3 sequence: CASSLSRLGDTEAFF. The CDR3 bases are TGTGCCAGCAGCTTATCGAGGTTAGGCGACACTGAAGCTTTCTTT.